The 9 T cell receptor beta chains listed next were all sequenced from one sample in a study of human T cells and chemical hapten exposure. Time point indicated: patch test 2, 6 weeks after DPC sensitization. Noted treatment: therapeutic diphenylcyclopropenone sensitization with weekly scalp DPC. One entry per CDR3 protein, called by TCRdb with MiXCR from the RACE reads. Among about 40,000 distinct CDR3 sequences listed, around 3% were seen once. The sequencing used whole blood, collected in connection with sensitization to the hapten diphenylcyclopropenone (DPC). These receptors were obtained from a middle-aged man with alopecia areata. Some clones in this sample may be carry-over from other donors' samples.

The chain links TRBV14 to TRBJ2-3; D gene unclear. V was shortened by 0 bases and J by 1 base, with 14 bases between the two germline ends. The CDR3 loop spans 17 amino acids. From germline, CDR1 is SGHDN and CDR2 FVKESK. CDR3 bases: TGTGCCAGCAGCCAAGACGGCCCCCTTAGGGGCACAGATACGCAGTATTTT. This encodes CASSQDGPLRGTDTQYF. The entire variable domain, with the rest obtained from reference TRBV14 and TRBJ2-3, is as follows: EAGVTQFPSHSVIEKGQTVTLRCDPISGHDNLYWYRRVMGKEIKFLLHFVKESKQDESGMPNNRFLAERTGGTYSTLKVQPAELEDSGVYFCASSQDGPLRGTDTQYFGPGTRLTVL.

This clonotype was counted ten times or more. The chain joins TRBV7-2 to TRBJ2-5; no reliable D call. Between the trimmed V and J ends, which lost 3 bases and 2 bases, there was a span of 7 bases. CDR1 is SGHTA, CDR2 FQGNSA, per germline. This CDR3 region has 13 residues. CDR3 loop: CASSLNRQETQYF. The CDR3 DNA is TGTGCCAGCAGCTTGAACAGACAAGAGACCCAGTACTTC.

This clonotype was observed at least ten times. The rearrangement joins TRBV12-3 or TRBV12-4 to TRBJ2-3; TRBD1 agrees at 9 bases. Trimming took 6 bases from V and 2 from J; bases not matched to a gene: 6. The CDR3 loop spans 15 amino acids. CDR3 amino acids: CASSLQGAATDTQYF. The CDR3 nucleotides read TGTGCCAGCAGCCTACAGGGGGCGGCCACAGATACGCAGTATTTT.

At least ten counts were recorded for this clonotype. This chain connects TRBV18 to TRBJ2-3, with TRBD2 identical over 7 bases. The V gene's germline CDR1 is KGHSH and CDR2 LQKENI. The junction had 6 bases not matched to a gene; V was cut back by 6 bases and J by 3 bases. The CDR3 spans 14 residues. As DNA, the CDR3 is TGTGCCAGCTCCACAACGGGGGGAACAGATACGCAGTATTTT. Protein sequence: CASSTTGGTDTQYF.

This clonotype was found many times. The chain carries TRBV20-1 and TRBJ2-3; TRBD1 matches at 8 bases. The germline V gene encodes CDR1 DFQATT and CDR2 SNEGSKA (reference sequence). This CDR3 is built from 14 residues. With 5 bases clipped from V and 4 bases from J, the junction kept 8 bases outside the gene matches. CDR3 sequence: CSAHRGITADTQYF. CDR3 in DNA: TGCAGTGCTCACAGGGGGATCACGGCAGATACGCAGTATTTT.

This clonotype was seen at least ten times. The chain carries TRBV5-4 and TRBJ2-1, with D tentatively TRBD2 (6 bases). V was shortened by 6 bases and J by 7 bases, with 14 bases between the two germline ends. Germline V gene lookup returns CDR1 SGHNT and CDR2 YYREEE (reference sequence). This CDR3 has 13 amino acids. CDR3 coding DNA: TGTGCCAGCACCGGGGATGCGGGGAATGAGCAGTTCTTC. As protein: CASTGDAGNEQFF. Full variable domain (missing parts from reference TRBV5-4 and TRBJ2-1): ETGVTQSPTHLIKTRGQQVTLRCSSQSGHNTVSWYQQALGQGPQFIFQYYREEENGRGNFPPRFSGLQFPNYSSELNVNALELDDSALYLCASTGDAGNEQFFGPGTRLTVL.

This sequence joins TRBV11-2 and TRBJ2-4, with 11 bases lining up with TRBD1. Germline V gene data show CDR1 as SGHAT and CDR2 as FQNNGV. This CDR3 contains 19 residues. V shed 1 base and J 0 bases; nucleotides not matched to a gene: 8. The CDR3 here is CASSLVRRGTGGAKNIQYF. The CDR3 DNA sequence: TGTGCCAGCAGCTTAGTACGGAGGGGGACAGGGGGAGCCAAAAACATTCAGTACTTC.

There are many counts of this clonotype. The chain carries TRBV3-1 and TRBJ2-7; D may be TRBD1 (6 bases). There are 13 residues in the CDR3. V was pared by 3 bases and J by 4 bases, with 10 bases between. Per germline, CDR1 LGHDT and CDR2 YNNKEL (reference sequence). The CDR3 sequence: CASSQIQGYEQYF. In DNA, the CDR3 is TGTGCCAGCAGCCAGATACAGGGTTACGAGCAGTACTTC.

This clonotype occurred many times. The CDR3 loop is CATSDSSGRYNEQFF. As DNA, the CDR3 is TGTGCCACCAGTGATTCTAGCGGGAGGTACAATGAGCAGTTCTTC. This chain joins TRBV24-1 and TRBJ2-1, with 11 bases fitting TRBD2. The CDR3 is 15 amino acids. The V and J ends lost 2 bases and 4 bases, in that order; junction bases with no gene match: 0. CDR1 KGHDR and CDR2 SFDVKD come from the germline V gene.